The sequence of this T cell receptor beta chain was determined in a study of cytomegalovirus exposure and HLA in healthy donors. V was clipped by 0 bases and J by 5 bases; unmatched bases: 8. This CDR3 spans 15 amino acids. Germline CDR1 is SGHNT and CDR2 is YYREEE (reference sequence). TCRdb's table, derived via immunoSEQ multiplex PCR, lists solely in-frame clones and lacks some. The repertoire consists of about 120,000 clones, with 70% to 90% occurring once and the leading ten covering about 1.8%. This TCR came from a man aged 18-30 years in good health and CMV-seronegative. The sequencing input was PBMCs. J is TRBJ2-7 and V is TRBV5-4; 7 nucleotides match TRBD2. Here the CDR3 reads CASSLVGGSVNEQYF. The CDR3 DNA reads TGTGCCAGCAGCTTGGTGGGCGGGAGTGTAAACGAGCAGTACTTC.